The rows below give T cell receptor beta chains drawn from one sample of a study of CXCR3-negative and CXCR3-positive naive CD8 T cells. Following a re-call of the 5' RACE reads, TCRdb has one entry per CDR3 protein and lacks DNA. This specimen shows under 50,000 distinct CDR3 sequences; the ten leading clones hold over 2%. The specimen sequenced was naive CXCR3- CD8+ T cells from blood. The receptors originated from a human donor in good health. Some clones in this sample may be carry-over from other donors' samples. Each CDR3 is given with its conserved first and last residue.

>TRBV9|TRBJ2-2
CASSVERQAAGGTGELFF
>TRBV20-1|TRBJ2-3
CSARDLMGLLAGGDTQYF
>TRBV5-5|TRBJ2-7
CASSYTSGGPYEQYF
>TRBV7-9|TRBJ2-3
CASSLLLAGGAQYF
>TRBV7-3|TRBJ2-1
CASSPQGYNEQFF
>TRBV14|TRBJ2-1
CASTRQGENNEQFF
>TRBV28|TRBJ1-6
CASRSIMGSPLHF
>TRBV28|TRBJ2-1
CASSYRGSPAVYNEQFF
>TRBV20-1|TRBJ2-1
CSAPKLGSSYNEQFF
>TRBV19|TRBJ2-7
CASRSSGGPYEQYF